This TCR beta chain originates from a study of blood T cell repertoires in COVID-19. At the level of the study: The analysed material was cDNA or gDNA that came from T cells, B-cell-depleted T cells, or PBMCs.

Original processing notes: Scientists estimated how many nucleated cells there were by amplifying reference gene primers. The repertoire was sequenced with immunoSEQ multiplex PCR; TCRdb's copy has only in-frame clones and lacks some. The D gene and trimming were derived from the DNA, and the V and J assignments and clone size from that table. The table shows tens of thousands of clones, with more than 85% occurring only once. This clone came up a few times. Germline V gives CDR1 MNHNY, CDR2 SVGAGI (reference sequence). This CDR3 is built from 16 residues. V lost 6 bases to trimming and J lost 7 bases, with 24 bases between them.

The chain links TRBV6-6 to TRBJ1-1, with D maybe TRBD1 (6 bases). What was sequenced was peripheral blood. This TCR was recovered from a man in his 70s with active or convalescent COVID-19. This chain's CDR3 is CASRHTGRGDGVEAFF. The DNA for the CDR3 is TGTGCCAGCAGACACACGGGCAGGGGAGATGGGGTTGAAGCTTTCTTT.